Sequencing of this T cell receptor beta chain was carried out in a study of control samples from healthy donors and cancer patients (dated by TCRdb to 2020 to 2021). Of note for this clone: Its antigen remains undetermined. Base quality data are lacking; no much larger clone is found one base away.

The library was produced with the immunoSEQ multiplex PCR assay. Entries here come from immuneACCESS through TCRdb and include only in-frame sequences with V and J called. Some clones fail to appear in such tables; in the studies checked, an unresolved V gene covers under half of the shortfall, and the cause of the remainder is unknown. For this sample there are 130,000 to 150,000 clones; approximately 92% appear just once. The leading ten clones occupy more than 3% of the sample. V drops 4 bases and J drops 4 bases, leaving 14 bases in between. In the germline V gene, CDR1 corresponds to MNHEY and CDR2 to SVGEGT. Its CDR3 holds 14 amino acids, cysteine through phenylalanine. The retained sequence is limited to the CDR3, 42 bases, with the frame set at the first base.

The receptor chain draws on TRBV6-2 or TRBV6-3 and TRBJ2-7; a tentative D match to TRBD1 spans 7 bases. The receptor comes from a man aged 30 to 39 in good health. Specimen: blood. CDR3 loop: CASSLYAGQYEQYF. The DNA sequence is as follows: TGTGCCAGCAGTTTATATGCGGGACAGTACGAGCAGTACTTC.